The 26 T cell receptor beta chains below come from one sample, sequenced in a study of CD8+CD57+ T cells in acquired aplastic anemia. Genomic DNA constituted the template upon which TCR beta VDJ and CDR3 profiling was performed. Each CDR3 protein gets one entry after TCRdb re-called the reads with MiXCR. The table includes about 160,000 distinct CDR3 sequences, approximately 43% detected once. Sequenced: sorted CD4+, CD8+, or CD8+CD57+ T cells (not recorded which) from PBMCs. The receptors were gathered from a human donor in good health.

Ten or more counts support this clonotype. In nucleotides, the CDR3 is TGTGCCACCAGCAGAGATGGAAGGGGCGGTGACAATGAGCAGTTCTTC. This encodes CATSRDGRGGDNEQFF. The chain couples TRBV15 to TRBJ2-1; weak D call: TRBD1 (5 bases). The V gene lost 0 bases and the J gene lost 5 bases, with 14 bases spanning the gap. Germline assignment: CDR1 LNHNV and CDR2 YYDKDF (reference sequence). The CDR3 totals 16 residues.

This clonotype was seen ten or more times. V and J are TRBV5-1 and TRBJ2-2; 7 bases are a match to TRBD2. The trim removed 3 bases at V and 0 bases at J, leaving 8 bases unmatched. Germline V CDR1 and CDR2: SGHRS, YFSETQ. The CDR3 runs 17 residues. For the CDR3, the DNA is TGCGCCAGCAGCTGGCCCAGACTAGCCTCGAACACCGGGGAGCTGTTTTTT. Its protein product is CASSWPRLASNTGELFF.

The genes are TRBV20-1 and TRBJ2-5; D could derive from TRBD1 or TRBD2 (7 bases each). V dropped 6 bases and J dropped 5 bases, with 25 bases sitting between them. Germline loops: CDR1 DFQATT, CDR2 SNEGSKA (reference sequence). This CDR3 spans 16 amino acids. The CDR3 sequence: CSAPRGMREPWETQYF. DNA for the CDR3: TGCAGTGCCCCCAGGGGGATGCGGGAGCCTTGGGAGACCCAGTACTTC.

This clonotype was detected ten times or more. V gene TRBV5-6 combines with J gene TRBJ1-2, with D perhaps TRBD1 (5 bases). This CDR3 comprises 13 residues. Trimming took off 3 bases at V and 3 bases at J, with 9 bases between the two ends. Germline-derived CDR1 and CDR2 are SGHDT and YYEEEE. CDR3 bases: TGTGCCAGCAGCTCCGACAGTCACTATGGCTACACCTTC. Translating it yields CASSSDSHYGYTF.

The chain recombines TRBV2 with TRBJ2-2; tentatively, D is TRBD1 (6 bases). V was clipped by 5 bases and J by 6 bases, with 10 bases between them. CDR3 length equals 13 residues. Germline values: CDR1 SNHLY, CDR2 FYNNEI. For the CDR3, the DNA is TGTGCCAGCAGTCAGGACAGTCCCGGGGAGCTGTTTTTT. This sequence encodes CASSQDSPGELFF.

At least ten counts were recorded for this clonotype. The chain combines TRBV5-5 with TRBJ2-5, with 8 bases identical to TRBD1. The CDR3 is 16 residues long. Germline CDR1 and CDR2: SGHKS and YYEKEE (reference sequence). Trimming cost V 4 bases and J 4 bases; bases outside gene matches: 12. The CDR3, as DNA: TGTGCCAGCAGCGGGTTACAGGGGGTATCTGTAGAGACCCAGTACTTC. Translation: CASSGLQGVSVETQYF.

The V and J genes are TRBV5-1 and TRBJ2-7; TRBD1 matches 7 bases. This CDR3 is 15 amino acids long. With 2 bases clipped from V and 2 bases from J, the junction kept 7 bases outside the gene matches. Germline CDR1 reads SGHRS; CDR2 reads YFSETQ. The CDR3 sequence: CASSFGEGAPYEQYF. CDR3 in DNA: TGCGCCAGCAGCTTTGGTGAGGGGGCGCCCTACGAGCAGTACTTC.

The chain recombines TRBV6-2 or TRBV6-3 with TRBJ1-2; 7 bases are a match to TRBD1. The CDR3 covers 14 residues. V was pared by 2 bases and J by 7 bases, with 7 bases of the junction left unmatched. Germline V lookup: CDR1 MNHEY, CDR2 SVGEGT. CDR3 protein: CASSYTGTASGYTF. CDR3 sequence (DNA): TGTGCCAGCAGTTACACCGGGACAGCCTCTGGCTACACCTTC.

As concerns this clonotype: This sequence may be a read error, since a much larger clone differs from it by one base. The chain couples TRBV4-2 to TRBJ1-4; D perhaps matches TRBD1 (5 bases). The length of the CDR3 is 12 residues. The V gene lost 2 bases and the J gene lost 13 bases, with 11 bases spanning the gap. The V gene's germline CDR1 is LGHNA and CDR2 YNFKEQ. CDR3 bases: TGTGCCAGCAGCCAAACCCTTGGGGGACTGTTTTTT. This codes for CASSQTLGGLFF.

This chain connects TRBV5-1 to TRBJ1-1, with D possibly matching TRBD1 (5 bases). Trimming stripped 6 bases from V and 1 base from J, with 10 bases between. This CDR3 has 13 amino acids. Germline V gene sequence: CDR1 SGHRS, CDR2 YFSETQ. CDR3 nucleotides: TGCGCCAGCACCTACGGACAGAACACTGAAGCTTTCTTT. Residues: CASTYGQNTEAFF.

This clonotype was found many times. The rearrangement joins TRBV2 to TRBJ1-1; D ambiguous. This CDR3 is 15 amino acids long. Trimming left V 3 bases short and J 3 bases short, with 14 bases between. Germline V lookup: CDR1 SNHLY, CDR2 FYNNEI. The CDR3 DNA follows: TGTGCCAGCAGTGATCCTGGACCGCAGGACACTGAAGCTTTCTTT. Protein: CASSDPGPQDTEAFF.

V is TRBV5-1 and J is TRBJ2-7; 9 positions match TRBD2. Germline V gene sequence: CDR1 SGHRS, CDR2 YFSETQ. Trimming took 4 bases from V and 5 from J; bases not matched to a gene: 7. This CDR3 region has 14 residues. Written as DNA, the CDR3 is TGCGCCAGCAGCCGGAGCGGGAGGAACGACGAGCAGTACTTC. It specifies CASSRSGRNDEQYF.

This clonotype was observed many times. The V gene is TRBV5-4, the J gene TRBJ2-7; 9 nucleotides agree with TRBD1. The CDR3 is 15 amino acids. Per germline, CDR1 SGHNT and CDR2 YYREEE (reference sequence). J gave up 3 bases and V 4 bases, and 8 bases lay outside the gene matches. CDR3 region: CASSPGQGSYYEQYF. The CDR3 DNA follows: TGTGCCAGCAGCCCGGGACAGGGCTCATACTACGAGCAGTACTTC.

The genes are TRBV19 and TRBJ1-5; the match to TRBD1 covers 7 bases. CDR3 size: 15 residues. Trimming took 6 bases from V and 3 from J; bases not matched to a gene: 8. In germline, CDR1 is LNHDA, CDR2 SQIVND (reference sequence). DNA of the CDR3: TGTGCCAGTAGAGAAAGACAGGGTACCAATCAGCCCCAGCATTTT. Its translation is CASRERQGTNQPQHF.

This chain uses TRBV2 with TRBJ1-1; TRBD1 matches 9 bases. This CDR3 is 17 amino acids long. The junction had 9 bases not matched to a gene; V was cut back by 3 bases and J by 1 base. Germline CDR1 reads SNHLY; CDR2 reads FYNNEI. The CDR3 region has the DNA TGTGCCAGCAGTGATCTGGACAGGGGCCAGCAGAACACTGAAGCTTTCTTT. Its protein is CASSDLDRGQQNTEAFF.

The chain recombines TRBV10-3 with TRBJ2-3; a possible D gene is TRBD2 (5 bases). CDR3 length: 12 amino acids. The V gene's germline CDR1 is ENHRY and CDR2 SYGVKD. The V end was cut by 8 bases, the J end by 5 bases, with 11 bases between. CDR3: CAIGPRGDTQYF. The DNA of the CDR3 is TGTGCCATCGGGCCCCGGGGAGATACGCAGTATTTT.

The CDR3 DNA sequence: TGTGCCAGCAGCCCCGACTCTAAGAGTTCACCCCTCCACTTT. This gives the protein CASSPDSKSSPLHF. The rearrangement uses TRBV7-8 and TRBJ1-6; D remains unclear. The CDR3 spans 14 residues. The V gene's germline CDR1 is SGHVS and CDR2 FQNEAQ. V gave up 5 bases and J gave up 9 bases, with 14 bases separating them.

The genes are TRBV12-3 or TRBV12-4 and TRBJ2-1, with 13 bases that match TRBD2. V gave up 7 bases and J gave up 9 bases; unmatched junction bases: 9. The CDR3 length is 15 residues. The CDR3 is CASTPGLAGVAEQFF. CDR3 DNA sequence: TGTGCCAGCACCCCAGGACTAGCGGGAGTTGCTGAGCAGTTCTTC.

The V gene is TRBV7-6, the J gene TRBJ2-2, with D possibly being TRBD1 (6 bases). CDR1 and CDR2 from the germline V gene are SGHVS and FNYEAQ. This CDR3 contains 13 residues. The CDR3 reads CAGAFDNTGELFF. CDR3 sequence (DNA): TGTGCGGGGGCCTTCGACAACACCGGGGAGCTGTTTTTT.

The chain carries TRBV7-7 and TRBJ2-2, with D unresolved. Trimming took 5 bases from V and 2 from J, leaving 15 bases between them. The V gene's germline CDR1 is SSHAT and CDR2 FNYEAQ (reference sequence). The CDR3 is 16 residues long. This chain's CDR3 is CASSPGRLVNTGELFF. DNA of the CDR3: TGTGCCAGCAGCCCCGGTCGACTTGTAAACACCGGGGAGCTGTTTTTT.

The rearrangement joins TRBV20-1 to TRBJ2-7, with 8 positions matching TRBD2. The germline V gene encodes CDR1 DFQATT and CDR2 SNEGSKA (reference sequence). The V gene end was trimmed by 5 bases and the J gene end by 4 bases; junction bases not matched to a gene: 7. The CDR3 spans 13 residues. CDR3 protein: CSAVSGVGYEQYF. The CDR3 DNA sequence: TGCAGTGCTGTTAGCGGGGTTGGTTACGAGCAGTACTTC.

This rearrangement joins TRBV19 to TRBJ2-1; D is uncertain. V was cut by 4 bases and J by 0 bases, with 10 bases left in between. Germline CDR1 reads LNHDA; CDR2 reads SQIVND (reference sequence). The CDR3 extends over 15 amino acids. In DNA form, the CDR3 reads TGTGCCAGTAGTAAGGGCGGCAACTCCTACAATGAGCAGTTCTTC. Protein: CASSKGGNSYNEQFF. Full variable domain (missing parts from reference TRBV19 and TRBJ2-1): DGGITQSPKYLFRKEGQNVTLSCEQNLNHDAMYWYRQDPGQGLRLIYYSQIVNDFQKGDIAEGYSVSREKKESFPLTVTSAQKNPTAFYLCASSKGGNSYNEQFFGPGTRLTVL.

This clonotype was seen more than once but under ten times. The CDR3 DNA is TGTGCCAGCAGTCACCGGGGGGGGGCGGACGAGCAGTACTTC. Its protein is CASSHRGGADEQYF. The chain combines TRBV27 with TRBJ2-7, with 8 bases fitting TRBD2. CDR1 MNHEY and CDR2 SMNVEV come from the germline V gene (reference sequence). The CDR3 spans 14 residues. The trim removed 5 bases at V and 5 bases at J, leaving 8 bases unmatched.

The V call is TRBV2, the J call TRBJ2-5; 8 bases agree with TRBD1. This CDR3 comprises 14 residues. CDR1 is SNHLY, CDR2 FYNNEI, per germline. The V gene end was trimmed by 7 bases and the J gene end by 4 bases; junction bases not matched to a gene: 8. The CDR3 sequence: CASTIPGTGETQYF. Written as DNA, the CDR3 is TGTGCCAGCACCATCCCCGGGACAGGAGAGACCCAGTACTTC.

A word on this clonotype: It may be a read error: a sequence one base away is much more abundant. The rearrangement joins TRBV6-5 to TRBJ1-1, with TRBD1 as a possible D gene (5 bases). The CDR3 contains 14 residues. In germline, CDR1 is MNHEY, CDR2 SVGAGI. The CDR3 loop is CASSYSNRNAEAFF. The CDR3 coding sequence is TGTGCCAGCAGTTACTCGAACAGGAACGCTGAAGCTTTCTTT.

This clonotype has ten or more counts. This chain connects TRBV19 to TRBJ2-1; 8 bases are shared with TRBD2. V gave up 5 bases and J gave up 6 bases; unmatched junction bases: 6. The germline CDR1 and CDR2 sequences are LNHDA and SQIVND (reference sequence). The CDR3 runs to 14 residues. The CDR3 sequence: CASSSGGYTNEQFF. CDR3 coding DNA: TGTGCCAGTAGTTCGGGGGGGTATACCAATGAGCAGTTCTTC.